This T cell receptor (beta chain) was captured by sequencing in a study of T cell repertoires and leukemia-associated antigens (dated by TCRdb to between 2019 and 2020). Study-level background: Per sample, about 5.1 to 7 million read pairs and about 3 to 5.0 million effective reads were obtained, for about 15 million effective reads in total. Using in vitro peptide stimulation of healthy T cells, the study set out to figure out what antigen is recognized by a TCR Vbeta21 clone that had previously been found in CML patients.

The research as a whole found: Numbers of Vbeta genes (about 60), Jbeta genes (roughly 15), VDJ rearrangements and unique CDR3s did not differ significantly among the four groups. Antigen specificity and function of the expanded clones were not tested directly and required further investigation.

Total RNA was extracted from the cultured T cells using TRIzol reagent. 5' rapid amplification of cDNA ends (5'RACE) was used to amplify TCRbeta libraries from RNA. Library concentration and integrity were checked with Qubit, an Agilent instrument, and quantitative PCR before sequencing. Qualified libraries were sequenced on Illumina HiSeq or MiSeq by a commercial service provider. The paper's processing steps were these. TCR sequences in each sample were identified with MiXCR version 1.8.2. For a clone to be considered qualified, a CDR3 longer than four amino acids, an in-frame nucleotide length, and the absence of a stop codon were required. An effective read was defined as a read containing the complete CDR3 structure. RT-PCR with 24 Vbeta primers, GeneScan spectratyping, and Sanger sequencing were used to validate the expanded clones. TCRdb cleaned the public reads at Q25 with fastp, built clones with MiXCR and kept in-frame beta chains. Each CDR3 protein gets just one entry, which takes the most common genes and DNA from the rows behind it. TCRdb's processing, not the study's, gives the V and J calls here. Within this sample are about 10,000 distinct CDR3 sequences, with around 40% of them counted one time only. About a quarter of the sample is held by the ten biggest clonotypes.

CD3+ T cells were first rested overnight at 2.5 million to 3 million cells/mL in RPMI 1640 without fetal bovine serum. MACS immunomagnetic beads were used, per the manufacturer's instructions, to isolate CD3+ T cells from PBMCs. In regard to this clonotype: Its antigen is not yet known. Base-call qualities are not available, and no considerably larger clone is one nucleotide away.

After removal of 4 bases from V and 2 bases from J, the junction retains 4 bases not matched to a gene. The CDR3 has 14 amino acids, counting the end cysteine and phenylalanine. Only CDR3 DNA is held: 42 bases, read in frame from base 1. The germline V gene sets CDR1 to SQVTM and CDR2 to ANQGSEA. This chain is built from TRBV29-1 and TRBJ2-1; TRBD2 agrees with 8 junctional bases. The sequence derives from a female donor in good health. What was sequenced was CD3+ T cells sorted from blood and cultured. The nucleotide sequence reads as follows: TGCAGCGTTGTTCATAGCGGGGCCTACAATGAGCAGTTCTTC. Its translation is CSVVHSGAYNEQFF.